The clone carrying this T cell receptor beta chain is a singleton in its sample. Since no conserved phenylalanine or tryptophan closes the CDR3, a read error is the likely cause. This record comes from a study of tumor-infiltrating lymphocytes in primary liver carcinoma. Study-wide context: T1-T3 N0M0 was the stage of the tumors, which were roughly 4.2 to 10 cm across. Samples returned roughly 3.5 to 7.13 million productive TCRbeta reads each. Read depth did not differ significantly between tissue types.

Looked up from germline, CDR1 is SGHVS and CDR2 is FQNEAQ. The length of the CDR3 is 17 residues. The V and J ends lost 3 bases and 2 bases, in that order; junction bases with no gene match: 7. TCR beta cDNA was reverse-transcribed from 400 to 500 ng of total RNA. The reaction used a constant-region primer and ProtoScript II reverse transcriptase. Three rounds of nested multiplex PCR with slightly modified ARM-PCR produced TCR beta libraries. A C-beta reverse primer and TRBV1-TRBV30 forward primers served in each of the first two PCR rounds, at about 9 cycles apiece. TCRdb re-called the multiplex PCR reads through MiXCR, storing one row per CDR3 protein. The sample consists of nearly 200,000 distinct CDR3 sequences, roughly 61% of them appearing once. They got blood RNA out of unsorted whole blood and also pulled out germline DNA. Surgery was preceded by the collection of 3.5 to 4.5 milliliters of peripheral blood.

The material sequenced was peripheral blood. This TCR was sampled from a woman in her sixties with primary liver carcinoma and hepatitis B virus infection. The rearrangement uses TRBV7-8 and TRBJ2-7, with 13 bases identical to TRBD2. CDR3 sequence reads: CASSFQTGTSGTYEQYL. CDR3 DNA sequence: TGTGCCAGCAGCTTTCAAACCGGGACTAGCGGGACCTACGAGCAGTACTTA.